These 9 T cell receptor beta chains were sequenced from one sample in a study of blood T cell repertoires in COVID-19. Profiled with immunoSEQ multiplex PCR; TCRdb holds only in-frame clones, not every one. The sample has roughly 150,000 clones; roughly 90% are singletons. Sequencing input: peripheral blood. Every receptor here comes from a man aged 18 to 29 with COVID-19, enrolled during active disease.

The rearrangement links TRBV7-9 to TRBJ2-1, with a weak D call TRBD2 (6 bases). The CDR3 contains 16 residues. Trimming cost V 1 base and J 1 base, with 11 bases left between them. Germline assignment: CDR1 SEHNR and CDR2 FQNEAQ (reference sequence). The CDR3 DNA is TGTGCCAGCAGCTTAGTTCGGGGGACTTCCTACAATGAGCAGTTCTTC. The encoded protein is CASSLVRGTSYNEQFF.

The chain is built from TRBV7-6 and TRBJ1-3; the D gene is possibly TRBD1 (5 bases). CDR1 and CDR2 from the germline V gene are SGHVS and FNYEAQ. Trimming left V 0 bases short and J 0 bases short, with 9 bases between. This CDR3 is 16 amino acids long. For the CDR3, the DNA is TGTGCCAGCAGCTTAGCTGGGGCAGGCTCTGGAAACACCATATATTTT. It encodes CASSLAGAGSGNTIYF.

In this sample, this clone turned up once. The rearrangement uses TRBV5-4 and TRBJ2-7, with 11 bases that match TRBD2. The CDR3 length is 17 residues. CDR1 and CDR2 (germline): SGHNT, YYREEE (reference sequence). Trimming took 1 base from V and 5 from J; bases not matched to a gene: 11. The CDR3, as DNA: TGTGCCAGCAGCTTGACCGCACTAGCGGGAGTAGCGAACGAGCAGTACTTC. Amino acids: CASSLTALAGVANEQYF.

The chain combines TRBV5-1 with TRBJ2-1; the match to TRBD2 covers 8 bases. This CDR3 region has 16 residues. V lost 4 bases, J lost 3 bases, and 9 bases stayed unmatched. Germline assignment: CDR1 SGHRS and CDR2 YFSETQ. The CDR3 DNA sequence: TGCGCCAGCAGCCCGACAGCGGGAGTTGACTACAATGAGCAGTTCTTC. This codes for CASSPTAGVDYNEQFF.

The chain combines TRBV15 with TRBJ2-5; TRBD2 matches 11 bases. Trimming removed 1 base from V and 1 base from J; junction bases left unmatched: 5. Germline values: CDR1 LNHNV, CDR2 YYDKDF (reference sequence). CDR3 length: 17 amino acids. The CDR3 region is CATSRGRTSGLQETQYF. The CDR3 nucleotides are TGTGCCACCAGCAGAGGTAGGACTAGCGGGCTCCAAGAGACCCAGTACTTC.

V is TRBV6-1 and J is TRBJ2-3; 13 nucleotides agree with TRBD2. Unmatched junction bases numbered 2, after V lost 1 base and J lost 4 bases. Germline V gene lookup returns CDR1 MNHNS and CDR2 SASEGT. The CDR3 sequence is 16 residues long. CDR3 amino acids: CASSEELAGGADTQYF. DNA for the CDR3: TGTGCCAGCAGTGAAGAACTAGCGGGAGGGGCAGATACGCAGTATTTT.

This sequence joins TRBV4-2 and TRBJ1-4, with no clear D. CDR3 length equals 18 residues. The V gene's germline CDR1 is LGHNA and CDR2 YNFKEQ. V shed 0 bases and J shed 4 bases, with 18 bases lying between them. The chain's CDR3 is CASSQEPWSGLLNEKLFF. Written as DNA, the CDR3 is TGTGCCAGCAGCCAAGAGCCTTGGAGTGGACTGCTTAATGAAAAACTGTTTTTT.

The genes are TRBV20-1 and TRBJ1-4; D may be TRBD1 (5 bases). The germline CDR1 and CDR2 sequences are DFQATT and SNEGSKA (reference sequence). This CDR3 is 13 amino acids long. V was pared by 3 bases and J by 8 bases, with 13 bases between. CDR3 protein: CSASGAWEEKLFF. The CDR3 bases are TGCAGTGCTAGTGGGGCGTGGGAGGAAAAACTGTTTTTT.

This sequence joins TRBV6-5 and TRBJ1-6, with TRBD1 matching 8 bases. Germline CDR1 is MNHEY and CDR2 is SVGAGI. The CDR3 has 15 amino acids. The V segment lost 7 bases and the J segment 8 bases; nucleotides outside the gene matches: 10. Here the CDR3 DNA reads TGTGCCAGCACGAGGGGACAGGACGGTTATTCACCCCTCCACTTT. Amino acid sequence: CASTRGQDGYSPLHF.